Below, 4 T cell receptor beta chains from the same sample are listed, as sequenced in a study of glioma-infiltrating T cells after dendritic cell vaccination. The time point was: after dendritic cell vaccination, including at tumor progression/relapse. Sequencing was performed with immunoSEQ multiplex PCR; in TCRdb, only in-frame clones are kept and a portion is missing. The data contain 90,000 to 140,000 clones, about 90% of them singletons. The sample here was blood, taken after dendritic cell vaccination. These receptors originate from a human donor with glioblastoma.

The V call is TRBV6-5, the J call TRBJ1-2; 7 nucleotides align to TRBD1. Germline CDR1 and CDR2: MNHEY and SVGAGI. The CDR3 spans 13 residues. Unmatched junction bases numbered 3, after V lost 6 bases and J lost 2 bases. The CDR3 loop is CASSLTGNYGYTF. The DNA of the CDR3 is TGTGCCAGCAGCCTGACAGGGAACTATGGCTACACCTTC.

The chain uses TRBV29-1 and TRBJ1-5; 9 nucleotides align to TRBD1. There are 14 residues in the CDR3. The junction had 9 bases not matched to a gene; V was cut back by 7 bases and J by 5 bases. The V gene's germline CDR1 is SQVTM and CDR2 ANQGSEA. The CDR3 nucleotides read TGCAGCGCTCTACAGGGGGCTTCGGATCAGCCCCAGCATTTT. This translates into CSALQGASDQPQHF. Complete variable domain (other parts from reference TRBV29-1 and TRBJ1-5): SAVISQKPSRDICQRGTSLTIQCQVDSQVTMMFWYRQQPGQSLTLIATANQGSEATYESGFVIDKFPISRPNLTFSTLTVSNMSPEDSSIYLCSALQGASDQPQHFGDGTRLSIL.

In nucleotides, the CDR3 is TGCGCCAGCAGCCCCACAGGGGGGAATGGCTACACCTTC. It translates to CASSPTGGNGYTF. This chain links TRBV5-1 with TRBJ1-2; 8 positions match TRBD1. The junction had 5 bases not matched to a gene; V was cut back by 4 bases and J by 6 bases. The CDR3 has 13 residues. Germline CDR1 and CDR2: SGHRS and YFSETQ. The whole variable domain, filled in from reference TRBV5-1 and TRBJ1-2, reads KAGVTQTPRYLIKTRGQQVTLSCSPISGHRSVSWYQQTPGQGLQFLFEYFSETQRNKGNFPGRFSGRQFSNSRSEMNVSTLELGDSALYLCASSPTGGNGYTFGSGTRLTVV.

The chain employs TRBV7-2 and TRBJ2-1; TRBD1 might be the D (6 bases). V was trimmed by 5 bases and J by 7 bases, leaving 12 bases between them. This CDR3 comprises 13 residues. Germline V CDR1 and CDR2: SGHTA, FQGNSA. For the CDR3, the DNA is TGTGCCAGCAGCCGGCAAGGGGGAAATGAGCAGTTCTTC. It codes for CASSRQGGNEQFF.